The 23 T cell receptor beta chains below all came from one sample that was sequenced in a study of OX40 agonist ivuxolimab in advanced cancers. The table came from immunoSEQ multiplex PCR; TCRdb's copy has only in-frame clones and leaves some out. The data show about 58,000 clones, more than 70% seen once. Here the sequenced sample was CD4+ or CD8+ T cells sorted from blood, taken in a trial of the OX40 agonist ivuxolimab. Receptors originate from an adult with an advanced solid tumor such as melanoma, head and neck, liver or kidney cancer.

The chain links TRBV6-5 to TRBJ1-5, with D maybe TRBD1 (6 bases). This CDR3 comprises 15 residues. CDR1 is MNHEY, CDR2 SVGAGI, per germline. Trimming took 5 bases from V and 4 from J, leaving 15 bases between them. CDR3 bases: TGTGCCAGCAGTCCCAGGGGAAGGGGGAATCAGCCCCAGCATTTT. Translating it yields CASSPRGRGNQPQHF.

This chain connects TRBV4-2 to TRBJ2-2; D is undetermined. This CDR3 spans 13 amino acids. Germline V CDR1 and CDR2: LGHNA, YNFKEQ. V lost 3 bases, J lost 6 bases, and 8 bases lay in between. The CDR3 nucleotides are TGTGCCAGCAGCCAGCCCCCCTCCGGGGAGCTGTTTTTT. Encoded protein: CASSQPPSGELFF.

This chain uses TRBV27 with TRBJ1-2, with D perhaps matching TRBD1 (5 bases). CDR1 and CDR2 from the germline V gene are MNHEY and SMNVEV (reference sequence). There are 14 residues in the CDR3. The germline V and J ends were trimmed by 6 bases and 2 bases, with 13 bases remaining between them. CDR3 sequence reads: CASRKQEGNYGYTF. CDR3 sequence (DNA): TGTGCCAGCAGAAAACAGGAGGGAAACTATGGCTACACCTTC.

This sequence joins TRBV5-1 and TRBJ2-3, with 8 bases aligning to TRBD1. This CDR3 has 13 residues. Per the germline V gene, CDR1 is SGHRS and CDR2 is YFSETQ. The ends lost 5 bases at V and 2 bases at J; junction bases unmatched: 1. CDR3 loop: CASRTGDTDTQYF. DNA for the CDR3: TGCGCCAGCAGGACAGGGGACACAGATACGCAGTATTTT.

This chain links TRBV13 with TRBJ2-1; tentative D call: TRBD2 (6 bases). There are 15 residues in the CDR3. CDR1 is PRHDT and CDR2 is FYEKMQ in the germline V gene (reference sequence). With 2 bases removed from V and 7 bases from J, the gap between germline ends came to 15 bases. The CDR3 sequence is CASSLYDGGANEQFF. Written as DNA, the CDR3 is TGTGCCAGCAGCTTATATGACGGGGGTGCGAATGAGCAGTTCTTC.

V and J are TRBV19 and TRBJ1-1; TRBD1 aligns across 7 bases. Germline assignment: CDR1 LNHDA and CDR2 SQIVND (reference sequence). With 6 bases clipped from V and 1 base from J, the junction kept 8 bases outside the gene matches. The CDR3 covers 15 residues. This CDR3 reads CASRGTGVQNTEAFF. The CDR3 DNA reads TGTGCCAGTAGGGGAACAGGGGTGCAGAACACTGAAGCTTTCTTT.

The gene calls are TRBV27 and TRBJ2-3; perhaps TRBD2 as D (7 bases). Germline CDR1 reads MNHEY; CDR2 reads SMNVEV (reference sequence). Trimming shortened V by 7 bases and J by 5 bases, and 19 bases separated the two germline ends. The CDR3 extends over 15 amino acids. The CDR3 here is CASTPGGRRGDTQYF. The CDR3 DNA sequence: TGTGCCAGCACCCCGGGGGGCCGGAGAGGAGATACGCAGTATTTT.

This sequence joins TRBV19 and TRBJ2-3; a possible D gene is TRBD1 (6 bases). The V and J ends lost 5 bases and 6 bases respectively, with 9 bases between them. The CDR3 has 12 residues. The germline CDR1 and CDR2 sequences are LNHDA and SQIVND (reference sequence). Here the CDR3 reads CASSLRGDTQYF. CDR3 in DNA: TGTGCCAGTAGTCTCAGGGGTGATACGCAGTATTTT. Full variable domain (rest looked up from reference TRBV19 and TRBJ2-3): DGGITQSPKYLFRKEGQNVTLSCEQNLNHDAMYWYRQDPGQGLRLIYYSQIVNDFQKGDIAEGYSVSREKKESFPLTVTSAQKNPTAFYLCASSLRGDTQYFGPGTRLTVL.

The chain joins TRBV19 to TRBJ1-5; a weak D match, TRBD1 (5 bases). The V gene lost 3 bases and the J gene lost 6 bases, with 12 bases spanning the gap. This CDR3 has 14 amino acids. Germline V lookup: CDR1 LNHDA, CDR2 SQIVND (reference sequence). The CDR3 sequence is CASSIQGRVQPQHF. The CDR3 region has the DNA TGTGCCAGTAGTATTCAGGGCAGGGTTCAGCCCCAGCATTTT.

This clone was seen only a few times. The V and J genes are TRBV2 and TRBJ1-2; perhaps TRBD1 as D (5 bases). This CDR3 comprises 13 residues. Germline V gives CDR1 SNHLY, CDR2 FYNNEI. The V end lost 2 bases, the J end lost 6 bases, and 10 bases lay between the germline ends. CDR3 sequence (DNA): TGTGCCAGCAGTGAAAGGCAGGGTAATGGCTACACCTTC. Protein: CASSERQGNGYTF.

The V call is TRBV29-1, the J call TRBJ1-5, with no clear D. The CDR3 totals 12 residues. Germline V gene sequence: CDR1 SQVTM, CDR2 ANQGSEA. The V gene lost 3 bases and the J gene lost 4 bases, with 7 bases spanning the gap. The CDR3 reads CSVDNPNQPQHF. CDR3 DNA: TGCAGCGTTGATAATCCAAATCAGCCCCAGCATTTT.

This sequence joins TRBV11-2 and TRBJ1-5, with D uncertain. The V gene lost 3 bases and the J gene lost 4 bases, with 7 bases spanning the gap. This CDR3 contains 13 residues. CDR1 is SGHAT and CDR2 is FQNNGV in the germline V gene. CDR3 in DNA: TGTGCCAGCAGCTTTAACAGAAATCAGCCCCAGCATTTT. Translation gives CASSFNRNQPQHF.

V gene TRBV7-2 combines with J gene TRBJ1-1; no clear D gene. The CDR3 runs 13 residues. Germline assignment: CDR1 SGHTA and CDR2 FQGNSA. V lost 5 bases, J lost 1 base, and 8 bases lay in between. The DNA of the CDR3 is TGTGCCAGCAGCCCGACAAGGAACACTGAAGCTTTCTTT. This codes for CASSPTRNTEAFF.

The genes are TRBV30 and TRBJ1-1; D unclear. Germline CDR1 GTSNPN, CDR2 SVGIG (reference sequence). The CDR3 consists of 11 residues. V was clipped by 5 bases and J by 7 bases, with 11 bases between them. In DNA, the CDR3 is TGTGCCTGGTCTTTAACCCTTGAAGCTTTCTTT. As protein: CAWSLTLEAFF.

The chain uses TRBV11-2 and TRBJ2-2, with a weak D call TRBD2 (5 bases). Deletions cut 5 bases from V and 5 bases from J, with 15 bases between. The germline V gene has CDR1 SGHAT and CDR2 FQNNGV. The CDR3 runs 15 residues. CDR3 residues: CASSLPLLETGELFF. The CDR3 DNA reads TGTGCCAGCAGCCTCCCCCTACTAGAGACCGGGGAGCTGTTTTTT.

V and J are TRBV5-4 and TRBJ1-4, with 8 bases fitting TRBD1. Germline V gene data show CDR1 as SGHNT and CDR2 as YYREEE (reference sequence). The CDR3 runs to 13 residues. The CDR3: CAMTGEVREKLFF. CDR3 sequence (DNA): TGTGCTATGACAGGGGAGGTGCGGGAAAAACTGTTTTTT. The complete variable domain, with remaining parts taken from reference TRBV5-4 and TRBJ1-4, reads ETGVTQSPTHLIKTRGQQVTLRCSSQSGHNTVSWYQQALGQGPQFIFQYYREEENGRGNFPPRFSGLQFPNYSSELNVNALELDDSALYLCAMTGEVREKLFFGSGTQLSVL.

This chain connects TRBV10-3 to TRBJ2-1; no firm D call. CDR3 size: 11 residues. CDR1 is ENHRY and CDR2 is SYGVKD in the germline V gene. V lost 3 bases, J lost 7 bases, and 4 bases lay in between. CDR3 protein: CAISEKNEQFF. The CDR3 DNA is TGTGCCATCAGTGAAAAAAATGAGCAGTTCTTC.

The rearrangement joins TRBV5-6 to TRBJ2-7; possibly TRBD2 for D (5 bases). The germline gives CDR1 SGHDT, CDR2 YYEEEE. V lost 2 bases and J 2 bases, leaving 14 bases between the germline ends. The CDR3 sequence is 15 residues long. This chain's CDR3 is CASSLEGVSAYEQYF. Written as DNA, the CDR3 is TGTGCCAGCAGCTTAGAGGGCGTGAGTGCCTACGAGCAGTACTTC.

The rearrangement uses TRBV25-1 and TRBJ2-5, with a tentative D call TRBD2 (7 bases). This CDR3 is built from 15 residues. The germline V and J ends were trimmed by 5 bases and 4 bases, with 17 bases remaining between them. Per germline, CDR1 MGHDK and CDR2 SYGVNS. The CDR3 DNA reads TGTGCCAGCAGTAAAAGGGGGGGCCTCGGAGAGACCCAGTACTTC. This gives the protein CASSKRGGLGETQYF.

V is TRBV5-4 and J is TRBJ2-3; D ambiguous. Germline V gene sequence: CDR1 SGHNT, CDR2 YYREEE (reference sequence). V lost 0 bases and J lost 1, with 12 bases in between. The CDR3 extends over 16 amino acids. The CDR3 DNA sequence: TGTGCCAGCAGCTTGGATCGGCGGAGTCGCACAGATACGCAGTATTTT. This sequence encodes CASSLDRRSRTDTQYF.

The chain joins TRBV5-4 to TRBJ2-5; D perhaps matches TRBD2 (7 bases). Germline assignment: CDR1 SGHNT and CDR2 YYREEE (reference sequence). The CDR3 sequence is 15 residues long. With 0 bases removed from V and 5 bases from J, the gap between germline ends came to 14 bases. CDR3 sequence (DNA): TGTGCCAGCAGCTTGGGGGGCGGGGGCACGGAGACCCAGTACTTC. Amino acid sequence: CASSLGGGGTETQYF.

There are a few counts of this clone. The chain is built from TRBV5-1 and TRBJ1-2; 9 bases are shared with TRBD1. Germline lookup yields CDR1 SGHRS and CDR2 YFSETQ. The CDR3 length is 13 residues. J gave up 4 bases and V 6 bases, and 4 bases lay outside the gene matches. CDR3 loop: CASTRDRAYGYTF. The CDR3 DNA reads TGCGCCAGCACCCGGGACAGGGCCTATGGCTACACCTTC.

The rearrangement uses TRBV7-2 and TRBJ2-3; TRBD2 matches at 11 bases. With 3 bases clipped from V and 2 bases from J, the junction kept 1 base outside the gene matches. Looked up from germline, CDR1 is SGHTA and CDR2 is FQGNSA. The CDR3 spans 15 residues. The chain's CDR3 is CASSFSGGVTDTQYF. The CDR3 nucleotides read TGTGCCAGCAGCTTTAGCGGGGGGGTCACAGATACGCAGTATTTT. Together with reference TRBV7-2 and TRBJ2-3, the CDR3 gives the full variable domain: GAGVSQSPSNKVTEKGKDVELRCDPISGHTALYWYRQSLGQGLEFLIYFQGNSAPDKSGLPSDRFSAERTGGSVSTLTIQRTQQEDSAVYLCASSFSGGVTDTQYFGPGTRLTVL.